This TCR beta chain was captured in a study of T-cell memory formation after mild COVID-19. The overall study: TCR clusters showed largely donor specificity. Study-level results: There were some responding clones in pre-infection memory, which suggested that cross-reactive memory had joined. Contracting CD4+ clones sat mainly in CM and EM; CD8+ in EMRA.

CDR3 length: 14 amino acids. V gave up 10 bases and J gave up 1 base; unmatched junction bases: 6. Germline CDR1 and CDR2: ENHRY and SYGVKD. As regards this clonotype: Its specificity is not known.

It was 5'RACE with constant-segment primers that produced the TCR alpha and TCR beta cDNA libraries, which carried sample barcodes and UMIs. TCRdb reprocessed the 5' RACE reads via MiXCR and lists one record per CDR3 protein. The data hold around 300,000 distinct CDR3 sequences, with less than 20% observed a single time. The chain carries TRBV10-3 and TRBJ2-3; 9 positions agree with TRBD1. The sequencing input was PBMCs or a T cell subset sorted from them (not recorded which). This TCR derives from a man between 18 and 35 years old who had mild COVID-19 (a few samples of this study predate the infection). Cell type and time point are not known. In DNA form, the CDR3 reads TGTGCCAGGATACAGGGGGCCCGCACAGATACGCAGTATTTT. Translated: CARIQGARTDTQYF.